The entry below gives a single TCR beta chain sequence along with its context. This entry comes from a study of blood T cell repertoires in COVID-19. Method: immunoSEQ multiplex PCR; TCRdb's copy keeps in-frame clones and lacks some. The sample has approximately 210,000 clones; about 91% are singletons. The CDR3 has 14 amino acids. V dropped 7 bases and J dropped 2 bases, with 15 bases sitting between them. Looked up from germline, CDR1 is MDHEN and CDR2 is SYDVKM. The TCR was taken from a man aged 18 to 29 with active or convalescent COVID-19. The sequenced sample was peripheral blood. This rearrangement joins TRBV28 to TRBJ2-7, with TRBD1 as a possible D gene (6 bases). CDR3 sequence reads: CASTYGTPPYEQYF. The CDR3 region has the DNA TGTGCCAGCACCTACGGGACACCTCCCTACGAGCAGTACTTC. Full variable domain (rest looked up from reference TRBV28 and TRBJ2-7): DVKVTQSSRYLVKRTGEKVFLECVQDMDHENMFWYRQDPGLGLRLIYFSYDVKMKEKGDIPEGYSVSREKKERFSLILESASTNQTSMYLCASTYGTPPYEQYFGPGTRLTVT.